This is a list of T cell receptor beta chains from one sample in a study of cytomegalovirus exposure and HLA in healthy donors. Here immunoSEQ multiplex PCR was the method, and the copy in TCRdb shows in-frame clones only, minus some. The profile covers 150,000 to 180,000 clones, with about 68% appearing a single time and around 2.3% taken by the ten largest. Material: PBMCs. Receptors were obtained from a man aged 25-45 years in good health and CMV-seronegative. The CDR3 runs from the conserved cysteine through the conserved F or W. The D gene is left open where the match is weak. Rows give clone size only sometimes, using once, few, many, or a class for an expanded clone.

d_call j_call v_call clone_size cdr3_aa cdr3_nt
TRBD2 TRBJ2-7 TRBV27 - CASSEFRRLAGGRFGEQYF TGTGCCAGCAGCGAATTTCGCCGATTAGCGGGGGGGAGATTCGGCGAGCAGTACTTC
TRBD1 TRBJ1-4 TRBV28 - CASSWGQGTNEKLFF TGTGCCAGCAGCTGGGGACAGGGGACTAATGAAAAACTGTTTTTT
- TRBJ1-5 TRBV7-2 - CASSEVQGSNQPQHF TGTGCCAGCAGCGAAGTTCAGGGAAGCAATCAGCCCCAGCATTTT
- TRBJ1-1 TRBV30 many CAWNRVGNTEAFF TGTGCCTGGAATCGGGTGGGTAACACTGAAGCTTTCTTT
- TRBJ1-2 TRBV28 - CASSLLRQGNPRNYGYTF TGTGCCAGCAGTTTATTGCGGCAGGGTAATCCACGTAACTATGGCTACACCTTC
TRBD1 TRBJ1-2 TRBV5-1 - CASSLDAGQGSYGYTF TGCGCCAGCAGCTTGGACGCAGGACAGGGAAGCTATGGCTACACCTTC
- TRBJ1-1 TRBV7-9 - CASSPPLGGNGDTEAFF TGTGCCAGCAGCCCGCCACTCGGGGGGAATGGGGACACTGAAGCTTTCTTT
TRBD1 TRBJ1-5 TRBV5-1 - CASSLVPTGGVQPQHF TGCGCCAGCAGCTTGGTTCCTACAGGGGGAGTACAGCCCCAGCATTTT
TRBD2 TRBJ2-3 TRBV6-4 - CASSEAGGRGTQYF TGTGCCAGCAGTGAAGCGGGGGGGCGGGGTACGCAGTATTTT
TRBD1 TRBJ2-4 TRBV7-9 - CASSSARDRGYIQYF TGTGCCAGCAGCAGTGCCCGGGACAGGGGATACATTCAGTACTTC
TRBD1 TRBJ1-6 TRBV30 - CAWRGQGRNSPLNF TGTGCCTGGAGGGGACAGGGTCGTAATTCACCCCTCAACTTT
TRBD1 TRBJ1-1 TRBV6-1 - CASKFRGEMNTEAFF TGTGCCAGCAAATTCAGGGGGGAAATGAACACTGAAGCTTTCTTT
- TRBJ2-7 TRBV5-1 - CASSFTDLGEQYF TGCGCCAGCAGCTTTACAGATCTGGGCGAGCAGTACTTC
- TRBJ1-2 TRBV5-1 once CASSVGRSNYGYTF TGCGCCAGCAGCGTGGGCAGATCTAACTATGGCTACACCTTC
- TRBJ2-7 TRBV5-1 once CASSLAAGRGYEQYF TGCGCCAGCAGCTTGGCTGCGGGGCGCGGGTACGAGCAGTACTTC
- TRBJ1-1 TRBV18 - CASSPGLMNTEAFF TGTGCCAGCTCACCCGGACTGATGAACACTGAAGCTTTCTTT
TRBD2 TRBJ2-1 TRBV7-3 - CASSLTPTSGGSYNEQFF TGTGCCAGCAGCTTAACCCCCACTAGCGGGGGATCCTACAATGAGCAGTTCTTC
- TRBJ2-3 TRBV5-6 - CASRLTTGGITTDTQYF TGTGCCAGCAGGCTCACGACAGGAGGTATAACCACAGATACGCAGTATTTT
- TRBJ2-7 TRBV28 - CASSLPGSYEQYF TGTGCCAGCAGTTTACCAGGGTCCTACGAGCAGTACTTC
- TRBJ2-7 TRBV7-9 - CASTEEVPYEQYF TGTGCCAGCACGGAGGAGGTCCCCTACGAGCAGTACTTC
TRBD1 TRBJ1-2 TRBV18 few CASSPPGTGFGYTF TGTGCCAGCTCACCACCGGGGACAGGGTTTGGCTACACCTTC
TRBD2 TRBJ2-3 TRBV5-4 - CASSLRSSGGAGDTQYF TGTGCCAGCAGCTTGCGATCTAGCGGGGGGGCGGGGGATACGCAGTATTTT
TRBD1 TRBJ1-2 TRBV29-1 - CSVSRDRDGYTF TGCAGCGTTTCCCGGGACAGGGATGGCTACACCTTC
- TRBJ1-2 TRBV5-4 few CASSLSGVYGYTF TGTGCCAGCAGCTTATCAGGGGTCTATGGCTACACCTTC
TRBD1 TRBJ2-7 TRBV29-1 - CSVVDRVDYEQYF TGCAGCGTTGTCGACAGGGTGGACTACGAGCAGTACTTC
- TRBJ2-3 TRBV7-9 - CASTRQSTDTQYF TGTGCCAGCACCCGACAGAGCACAGATACGCAGTATTTT
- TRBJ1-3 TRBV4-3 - CASSQDQQSGNTIYF TGCGCCAGCAGCCAAGATCAACAGTCTGGAAACACCATATATTTT
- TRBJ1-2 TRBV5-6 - CASSLELEYGYTF TGTGCCAGCAGCTTGGAATTGGAGTATGGCTACACCTTC
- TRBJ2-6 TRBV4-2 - CASSQLGSGPGGANVLTF TGTGCCAGCAGCCAGCTAGGGAGCGGCCCTGGTGGGGCCAACGTCCTGACTTTC
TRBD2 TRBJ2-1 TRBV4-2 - CASSQDGGGARNEQFF TGTGCCAGCAGCCAAGATGGCGGGGGGGCTAGGAATGAGCAGTTCTTC
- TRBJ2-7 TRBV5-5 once CASSLVSSSYEQYF TGTGCCAGCAGCTTAGTCTCTAGCTCCTACGAGCAGTACTTC
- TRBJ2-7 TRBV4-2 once CASSQGLSNEQYF TGTGCCAGCAGCCAAGGACTGTCCAACGAGCAGTACTTC
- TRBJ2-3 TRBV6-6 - CASSYNRGTDTQYF TGTGCCAGCAGTTACAATAGGGGTACAGATACGCAGTATTTT
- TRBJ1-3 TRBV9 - CASSPRQSSGNTIYF TGTGCCAGCAGCCCGAGACAGAGCTCTGGAAACACCATATATTTT
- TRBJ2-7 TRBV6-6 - CASSYSWQGISYEQYF TGTGCCAGCAGTTACTCATGGCAGGGCATCTCCTACGAGCAGTACTTC
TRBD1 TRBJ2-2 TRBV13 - CASSWGQGRPGELFF TGTGCCAGCAGCTGGGGACAGGGGAGGCCCGGGGAGCTGTTTTTT
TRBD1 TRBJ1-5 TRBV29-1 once CSVPGQGPSYSNQPQHF TGCAGCGTTCCGGGACAGGGGCCTTCTTATAGCAATCAGCCCCAGCATTTT
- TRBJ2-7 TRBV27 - CASSVYEQYF TGTGCCAGCAGCGTTTACGAGCAGTACTTC
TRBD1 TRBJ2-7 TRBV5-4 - CASSLPSTGGGQYF TGTGCCAGCAGCTTGCCGAGTACAGGGGGCGGGCAGTACTTC
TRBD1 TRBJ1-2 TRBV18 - CASSPPPGGYGYTF TGTGCCAGCTCACCACCCCCAGGGGGCTATGGCTACACCTTC
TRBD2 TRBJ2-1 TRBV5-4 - CASSSVARTGGPGEQFF TGTGCCAGCAGCAGCGTGGCGAGGACGGGGGGGCCTGGGGAGCAGTTCTTC
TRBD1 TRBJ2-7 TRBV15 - CATSRDKQGAFEQYF TGTGCCACCAGCAGAGATAAGCAGGGGGCGTTCGAGCAGTACTTC
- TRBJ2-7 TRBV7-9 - CASSLTTYEQYF TGTGCCAGCAGCCTGACAACCTACGAGCAGTACTTC
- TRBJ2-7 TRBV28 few CASRPTWGSDREQYF TGTGCCAGCAGGCCTACTTGGGGCTCAGACAGGGAGCAGTACTTC
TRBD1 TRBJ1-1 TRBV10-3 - CAISRTGENTEAFF TGTGCCATCAGTCGGACAGGAGAGAACACTGAAGCTTTCTTT
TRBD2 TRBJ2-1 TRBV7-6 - CASSLSGGGYNEQFF TGTGCCAGCAGCCTTAGTGGGGGGGGCTACAATGAGCAGTTCTTC
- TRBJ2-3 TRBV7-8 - CASSLRRGGGTDTQYF TGTGCCAGCAGCTTAAGGAGGGGCGGGGGCACAGATACGCAGTATTTT
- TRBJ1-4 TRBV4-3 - CASSQGESPAEKLFF TGCGCCAGCAGCCAAGGGGAGTCCCCAGCGGAAAAACTGTTTTTT
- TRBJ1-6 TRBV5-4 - CASSLAGLNSPLHF TGTGCCAGCAGCTTGGCAGGGTTGAATTCACCCCTCCACTTT
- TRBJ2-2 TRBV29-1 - CSVGGRRNTGELFF TGCAGCGTCGGAGGACGCCGGAACACCGGGGAGCTGTTTTTT
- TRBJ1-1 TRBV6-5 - CASRGHSNTEAFF TGTGCCAGCAGGGGACACTCGAACACTGAAGCTTTCTTT
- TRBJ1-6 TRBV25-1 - CASRAPGNSPLHF TGTGCCAGCAGGGCACCGGGTAATTCACCCCTCCACTTT